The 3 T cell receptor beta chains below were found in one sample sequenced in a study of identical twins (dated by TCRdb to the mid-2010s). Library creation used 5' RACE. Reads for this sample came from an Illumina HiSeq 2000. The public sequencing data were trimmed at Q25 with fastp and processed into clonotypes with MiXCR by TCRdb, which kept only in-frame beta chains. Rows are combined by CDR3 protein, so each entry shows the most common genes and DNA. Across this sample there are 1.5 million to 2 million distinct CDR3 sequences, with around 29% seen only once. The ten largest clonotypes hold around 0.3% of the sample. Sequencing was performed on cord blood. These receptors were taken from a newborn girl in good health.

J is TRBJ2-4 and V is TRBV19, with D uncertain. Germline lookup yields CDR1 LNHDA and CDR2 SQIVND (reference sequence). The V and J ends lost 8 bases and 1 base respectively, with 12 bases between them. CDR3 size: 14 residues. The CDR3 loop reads CASRLNGAKNIQYF. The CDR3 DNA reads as TGTGCCAGTCGCCTTAATGGGGCCAAAAACATTCAGTACTTC.

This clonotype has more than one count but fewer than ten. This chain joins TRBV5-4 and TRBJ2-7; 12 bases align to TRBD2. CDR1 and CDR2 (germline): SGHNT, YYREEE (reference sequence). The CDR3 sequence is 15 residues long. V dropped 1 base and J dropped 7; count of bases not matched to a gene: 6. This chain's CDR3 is CASSLPSGRDNEQYF. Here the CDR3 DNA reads TGTGCCAGCAGCTTGCCTAGCGGGAGGGATAATGAGCAGTACTTC.

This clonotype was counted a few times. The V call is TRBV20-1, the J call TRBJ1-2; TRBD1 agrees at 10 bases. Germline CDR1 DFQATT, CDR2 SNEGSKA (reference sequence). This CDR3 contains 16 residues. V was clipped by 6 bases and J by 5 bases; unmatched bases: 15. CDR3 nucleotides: TGCAGTGCCGAGAAAGATGACAGGGGGCGTAGATATGGCTACACCTTC. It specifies CSAEKDDRGRRYGYTF.